This TCR beta chain is drawn from a study of blood T cell repertoires in COVID-19. Study background: Spain, Italy and the United States supplied samples that represented acute and convalescent COVID-19. PBMCs, B-cell-depleted T cells, or T cells were the source of the cDNA or gDNA that made up the material.

This clone was seen more than once but under ten times. Original methodology: Amplification with reference gene primers provided the estimates of nucleated cell counts. Measured with immunoSEQ multiplex PCR; TCRdb has only the in-frame clones, and not every one. The V and J calls and clone size are taken from that table; D and trimming were inferred from the DNA. There are roughly 93,000 clones in the sample; more than 65% occur only once, and over 8.5% lies in the top ten. Sequencing used peripheral blood. This sequence originates from a woman older than 75 with acute or convalescent COVID-19.

The CDR3 spells CASSVTMNTEAFF. The CDR3, as DNA: TGTGCCAGCAGTGTGACAATGAACACTGAAGCTTTCTTT. This chain connects TRBV6-2 or TRBV6-3 to TRBJ1-1; D is uncertain. Between the trimmed V and J ends, which lost 5 bases and 0 bases, there was a span of 7 bases. The CDR3 sequence is 13 residues long. CDR1 and CDR2 (germline): MNHEY, SVGEGT.